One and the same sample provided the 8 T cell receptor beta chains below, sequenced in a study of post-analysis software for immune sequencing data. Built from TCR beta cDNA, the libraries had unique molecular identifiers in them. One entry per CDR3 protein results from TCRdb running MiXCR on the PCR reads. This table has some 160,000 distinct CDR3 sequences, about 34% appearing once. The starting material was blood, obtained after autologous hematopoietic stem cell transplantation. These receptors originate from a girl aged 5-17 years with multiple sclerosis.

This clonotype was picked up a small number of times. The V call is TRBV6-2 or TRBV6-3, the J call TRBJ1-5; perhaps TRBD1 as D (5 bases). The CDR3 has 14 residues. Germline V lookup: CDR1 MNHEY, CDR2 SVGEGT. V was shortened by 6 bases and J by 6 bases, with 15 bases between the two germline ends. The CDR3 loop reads CASSRGVLGQPQHF. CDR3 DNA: TGTGCCAGCAGCCGGGGGGTTTTGGGTCAGCCCCAGCATTTT.

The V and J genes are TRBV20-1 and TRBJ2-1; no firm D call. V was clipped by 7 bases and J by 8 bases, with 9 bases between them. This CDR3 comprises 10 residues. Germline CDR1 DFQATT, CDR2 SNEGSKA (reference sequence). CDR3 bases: TGCAGTGTCAGTAGGGATGAGCAGTTCTTC. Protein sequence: CSVSRDEQFF.

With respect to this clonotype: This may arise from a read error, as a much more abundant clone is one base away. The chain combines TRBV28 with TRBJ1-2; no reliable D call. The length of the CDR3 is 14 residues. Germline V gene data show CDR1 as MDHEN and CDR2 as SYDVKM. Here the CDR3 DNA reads TGTGTCAGCCGACCCGCCCTGGGCAGGTATGGCTACACCTTC. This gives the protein CVSRPALGRYGYTF.

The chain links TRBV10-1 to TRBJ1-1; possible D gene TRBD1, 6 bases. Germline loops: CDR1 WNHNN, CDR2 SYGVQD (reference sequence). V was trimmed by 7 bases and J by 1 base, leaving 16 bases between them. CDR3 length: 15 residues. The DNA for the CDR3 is TGCGCCAGCACCCGAAGGGGACATCCGAACACTGAAGCTTTCTTT. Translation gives CASTRRGHPNTEAFF.

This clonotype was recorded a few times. CDR3 sequence (DNA): TGCGCCAGCAGCCATACTAGCGGGAGCCCCTATTACAATGAGCAGTTCTTC. This translates into CASSHTSGSPYYNEQFF. The V and J genes are TRBV5-1 and TRBJ2-1, with TRBD2 matching 11 bases. Germline V gives CDR1 SGHRS, CDR2 YFSETQ. This CDR3 spans 17 amino acids. The ends lost 4 bases at V and 4 bases at J; junction bases unmatched: 10.

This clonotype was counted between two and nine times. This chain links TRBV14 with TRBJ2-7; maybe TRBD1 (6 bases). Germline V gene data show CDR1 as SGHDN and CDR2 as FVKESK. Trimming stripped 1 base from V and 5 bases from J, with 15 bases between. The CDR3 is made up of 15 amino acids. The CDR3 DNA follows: TGTGCCAGCAGCCAAGGGGTCTCACAGGGTGACGAGCAGTACTTC. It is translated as CASSQGVSQGDEQYF. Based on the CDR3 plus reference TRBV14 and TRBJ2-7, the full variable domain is EAGVTQFPSHSVIEKGQTVTLRCDPISGHDNLYWYRRVMGKEIKFLLHFVKESKQDESGMPNNRFLAERTGGTYSTLKVQPAELEDSGVYFCASSQGVSQGDEQYFGPGTRLTVT.

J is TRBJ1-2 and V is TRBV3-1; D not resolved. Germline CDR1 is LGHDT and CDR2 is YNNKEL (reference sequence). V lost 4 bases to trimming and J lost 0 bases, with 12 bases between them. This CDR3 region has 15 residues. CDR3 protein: CASSLSPGANYGYTF. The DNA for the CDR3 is TGTGCCAGCAGCCTTTCTCCCGGAGCTAACTATGGCTACACCTTC.

CDR3 in DNA: TGTGCCAGCAGCTTAGTAATGGACAATGAGCAGTTCTTC. Amino acid sequence: CASSLVMDNEQFF. The rearrangement links TRBV7-9 to TRBJ2-1, with D unclear. The length of the CDR3 is 13 residues. CDR1 SEHNR and CDR2 FQNEAQ come from the germline V gene (reference sequence). V lost 1 base to trimming and J lost 5 bases, with 6 bases between them.